The T cell receptor (beta chain) described here comes from a study of blood T cell repertoires in COVID-19. For the study at large: Some COVID-19 samples were acute and others convalescent; all came from the United States, Italy and Spain. The analysed material was cDNA or gDNA that came from T cells, B-cell-depleted T cells, or PBMCs.

The CDR3 is 15 residues long. Germline-derived CDR1 and CDR2 are PRHDT and FYEKMQ (reference sequence). V lost 5 bases, J lost 4 bases, and 5 bases stayed unmatched. Authors' methods: Scientists estimated how many nucleated cells there were by amplifying reference gene primers. Data came from immunoSEQ multiplex PCR; TCRdb stores just in-frame clones and leaves some out. That table furnishes V, J and clone size, whereas the DNA furnished D and trimming. This repertoire shows 100,000 to 150,000 clones, about 80% found once; its top ten account for under 45%. This chain joins TRBV13 and TRBJ2-1; 10 positions match TRBD2. The source of this sequence is a man aged 35-49 years with active or convalescent COVID-19. Sequenced input: peripheral blood. The CDR3 spells CASSPLAGAYNEQFF. DNA of the CDR3: TGTGCCAGCAGCCCTCTAGCGGGGGCTTACAATGAGCAGTTCTTC.